A single sample is the source of the 9 T cell receptor beta chains below, sequenced in a study of T-cell reconstitution after alpha-beta-depleted transplantation in children. For TCRbeta, the library was prepared with unique molecular identifiers. Using its own MiXCR run on the PCR reads, TCRdb lists one record per CDR3 protein. The sample holds around 450,000 distinct CDR3 sequences, about 40% seen once. Sequenced material: PBMCs, taken before TCRalphabeta/CD19-depleted stem cell transplant. The origin of the receptors is a girl aged 2-10 years with aplastic anemia, due to receive a stem cell transplant.

This clonotype has ten or more counts. This chain links TRBV20-1 with TRBJ1-1, with D uncertain. CDR3 length equals 13 residues. Germline V CDR1 and CDR2: DFQATT, SNEGSKA (reference sequence). V was clipped by 4 bases and J by 0 bases, with 9 bases between them. The CDR3: CSATKSMNTEAFF. The CDR3 DNA reads as TGCAGTGCTACGAAGAGTATGAACACTGAAGCTTTCTTT.

The chain is built from TRBV5-5 and TRBJ2-2, with D perhaps TRBD2 (6 bases). This CDR3 spans 14 amino acids. The V gene lost 5 bases and the J gene lost 6 bases, with 14 bases spanning the gap. Germline assignment: CDR1 SGHKS and CDR2 YYEKEE (reference sequence). The CDR3 DNA reads as TGTGCCAGCAGTTCGGGAGACTGGGCCGGGGAGCTGTTTTTT. Amino acid sequence: CASSSGDWAGELFF.

This clonotype was counted between two and nine times. The chain combines TRBV18 with TRBJ2-1; TRBD1 might be the D (5 bases). This CDR3 spans 15 amino acids. In germline, CDR1 is KGHSH, CDR2 LQKENI. V was cut by 1 base and J by 16 bases, with 23 bases left in between. The CDR3 loop reads CASSPLGVLDTEAFF. The DNA of the CDR3 is TGTGCCAGCTCACCACTTGGCGTCTTGGACACCGAAGCCTTCTTC.

This clonotype has at least ten counts. The chain employs TRBV3-1 and TRBJ2-1; 9 positions agree with TRBD2. The CDR3 runs to 15 residues. Germline CDR1 and CDR2: LGHDT and YNNKEL (reference sequence). V was clipped by 4 bases and J by 4 bases; unmatched bases: 5. The CDR3: CASSLLAGIYNEQFF. The CDR3 DNA reads as TGTGCCAGCAGCCTTCTAGCGGGGATTTACAATGAGCAGTTCTTC.

This clonotype was detected a few times. The chain links TRBV7-2 to TRBJ2-1; TRBD2 matches at 8 bases. Germline assignment: CDR1 SGHTA and CDR2 FQGNSA. Trimming took 6 bases from V and 7 from J; bases not matched to a gene: 8. CDR3 length: 14 amino acids. The CDR3 spells CASRSRGGANEQFF. In DNA form, the CDR3 reads TGTGCCAGCAGATCCCGGGGGGGAGCGAATGAGCAGTTCTTC.

The V and J genes are TRBV6-1 and TRBJ2-3; 9 nucleotides align to TRBD1. Trimming took 5 bases from V and 1 from J; bases not matched to a gene: 10. This CDR3 is 17 amino acids long. Germline loops: CDR1 MNHNS, CDR2 SASEGT. Written as DNA, the CDR3 is TGTGCCAGCAGTCGGGGACAGGGCGGGATTGGCACAGATACGCAGTATTTT. It codes for CASSRGQGGIGTDTQYF.

The chain joins TRBV10-1 to TRBJ2-5; the D gene is possibly TRBD2 (5 bases). V was shortened by 6 bases and J by 4 bases, with 15 bases between the two germline ends. CDR1 is WNHNN and CDR2 is SYGVQD in the germline V gene (reference sequence). The CDR3 sequence is 14 residues long. Here the CDR3 reads CASSPGSVGETQYF. In nucleotides, the CDR3 is TGCGCCAGCAGCCCGGGGTCAGTGGGAGAGACCCAGTACTTC.

This clonotype was counted only a few times. The chain links TRBV15 to TRBJ1-1; D uncertain. Trimming pared 0 bases from V and 6 bases from J, leaving 14 bases between. Germline-derived CDR1 and CDR2 are LNHNV and YYDKDF (reference sequence). The CDR3 sequence is 15 residues long. This CDR3 is CATSRDMGINPEAFF. CDR3 coding DNA: TGTGCCACCAGCAGAGATATGGGCATCAATCCTGAAGCTTTCTTT.

This clonotype has just a few counts. The chain is built from TRBV27 and TRBJ2-7; no definite D call. This CDR3 comprises 14 residues. V was pared by 6 bases and J by 1 base, with 13 bases between. The V gene's germline CDR1 is MNHEY and CDR2 SMNVEV (reference sequence). CDR3 nucleotides: TGTGCCAGCAGGCGCAGTTTGGAATCCTACGAGCAGTACTTC. Protein sequence: CASRRSLESYEQYF.